These 19 T cell receptor beta chains came from one sample sequenced in a study of T cell responses to AZD1222 COVID-19 vaccine (dated by TCRdb to 2020 to 2022). The library was made by the immunoSEQ multiplex PCR assay. This immuneACCESS table, as held by TCRdb, lists in-frame sequences with V and J called but not all clones. Of the missing ones, under half trace to an unresolved V gene in checked studies; the others have no known cause. Recorded for this sample are approximately 210,000 clones; roughly 94% of them occurred a single time. Of the sample, approximately 1.5% is held by the ten largest clones. Sample time point, as interpreted from the label and publication: about 28 days (+/-7) after the second vaccine dose. The label giving this sample's treatment or condition can be read as: meningococcal conjugate vaccine given as trial control. The specimen comprised peripheral blood, sampled 28 days after the second dose of the MenACWY control vaccine. Receptor source: an adult who received the MenACWY meningococcal vaccine as a control.

This sequence joins TRBV19 and TRBJ2-2; D may be TRBD2 (5 bases). Trimming shortened V by 7 bases and J by 3 bases, and 12 bases separated the two germline ends. CDR1 is LNHDA and CDR2 is SQIVND in the germline V gene (reference sequence). This CDR3 contains 14 residues. DNA of the CDR3: TGTGCCAGTAAGCCGGGGATCGACACCGGGGAGCTGTTTTTT. Protein: CASKPGIDTGELFF.

This chain uses TRBV14 with TRBJ2-5; D gene ambiguous. The V end lost 2 bases, the J end lost 4 bases, and 8 bases lay between the germline ends. CDR1 and CDR2 from the germline V gene are SGHDN and FVKESK. The CDR3 loop spans 13 amino acids. The CDR3 bases are TGTGCCAGCAGCCAAAGGTACCGAGAGACCCAGTACTTC. It codes for CASSQRYRETQYF. Full variable domain (remainder filled in from reference TRBV14 and TRBJ2-5): EAGVTQFPSHSVIEKGQTVTLRCDPISGHDNLYWYRRVMGKEIKFLLHFVKESKQDESGMPNNRFLAERTGGTYSTLKVQPAELEDSGVYFCASSQRYRETQYFGPGTRLLVL.

The chain is built from TRBV6-1 and TRBJ1-5; tentatively, D is TRBD1 (5 bases). CDR3 length: 12 residues. In germline, CDR1 is MNHNS, CDR2 SASEGT. Between the trimmed V and J ends, which lost 1 base and 11 bases, there was a span of 9 bases. The CDR3, as DNA: TGTGCCAGCAGTGAAGGCGGCAGGGCCCAGCATTTT. Its translation is CASSEGGRAQHF.

The rearrangement links TRBV12-3 or TRBV12-4 to TRBJ2-7; D gene unclear. CDR3 length equals 13 residues. Trimming removed 0 bases at V and 3 bases at J, with 6 bases between. CDR3 coding DNA: TGTGCCAGCAGTTTAGCCAGTAACTACGAGCAGTACTTC. As protein: CASSLASNYEQYF.

The rearrangement uses TRBV28 and TRBJ1-5, with D perhaps TRBD1 (5 bases). The CDR3 covers 19 residues. The germline CDR1 and CDR2 sequences are MDHEN and SYDVKM. Trimming shortened V by 8 bases and J by 4 bases, and 30 bases separated the two germline ends. Here the CDR3 DNA reads TGTGCCAGCGAAGACAGACATAGTAGGATCGGAATCGGGAATCAGCCCCAGCATTTT. Encoded protein: CASEDRHSRIGIGNQPQHF.

The genes are TRBV5-1 and TRBJ1-1; a weak D match, TRBD1 (5 bases). Germline values: CDR1 SGHRS, CDR2 YFSETQ. The germline V and J ends were trimmed by 1 base and 1 base, with 8 bases remaining between them. This CDR3 has 14 amino acids. The CDR3, as DNA: TGCGCCAGCAGCTTGCCAGGACAGAACACTGAAGCTTTCTTT. It codes for CASSLPGQNTEAFF.

The rearrangement joins TRBV19 to TRBJ1-5; D remains unclear. Germline CDR1 and CDR2: LNHDA and SQIVND (reference sequence). The CDR3 runs to 14 residues. V lost 3 bases to trimming and J lost 4 bases, with 10 bases between them. The DNA for the CDR3 is TGTGCCAGTAGTATCGACCGATGGAATCAGCCCCAGCATTTT. This encodes CASSIDRWNQPQHF.

Concerning this clone itself: The junction does not match germline at one end; this may be a read error. The chain is built from TRBV3-1 (or the pseudogene TRBV3-2) and TRBJ2-3, with 9 bases matching TRBD2. Germline CDR1 is LGHDT and CDR2 is YNNKEL (reference sequence). The CDR3 loop spans 16 amino acids. CDR3 in amino acids: CASSQGLAGSTDTQYF. CDR3 nucleotides: TGTGCCAGCAGCCAAGGGCTAGCGGGATCCACAGACACGCAGTATTTT.

This chain connects TRBV14 to TRBJ2-2, with 7 bases aligning to TRBD2. The CDR3 spans 16 residues. Germline V lookup: CDR1 SGHDN, CDR2 FVKESK. V gave up 4 bases and J gave up 5 bases; unmatched junction bases: 10. CDR3 coding DNA: TGTGCCAGCAGCCTCACGTCCCGGCGGGGGACCGGGGAGCTGTTTTTT. The encoded protein is CASSLTSRRGTGELFF. The whole variable domain, filled in from reference TRBV14 and TRBJ2-2, reads EAGVTQFPSHSVIEKGQTVTLRCDPISGHDNLYWYRRVMGKEIKFLLHFVKESKQDESGMPNNRFLAERTGGTYSTLKVQPAELEDSGVYFCASSLTSRRGTGELFFGEGSRLTVL.

The chain uses TRBV9 and TRBJ1-1, with D unresolved. V lost 0 bases and J 4 bases, leaving 7 bases between the germline ends. CDR1 is SGDLS, CDR2 YYNGEE, per germline. The CDR3 is made up of 13 amino acids. Written as DNA, the CDR3 is TGTGCCAGCAGCGTAGGGGTGAGCACTGAAGCTTTCTTT. Amino acid sequence: CASSVGVSTEAFF.

The V call is TRBV7-9, the J call TRBJ2-2; D is unresolved. This CDR3 is 12 amino acids long. Germline V gene lookup returns CDR1 SEHNR and CDR2 FQNEAQ (reference sequence). Trimming shortened V by 1 base and J by 6 bases, and 3 bases separated the two germline ends. The chain's CDR3 is CASSLESGELFF. CDR3 DNA sequence: TGTGCCAGCAGCTTAGAATCCGGGGAGCTGTTTTTT.

This rearrangement joins TRBV5-1 to TRBJ1-4; D gene uncertain. CDR3 size: 13 residues. Germline V CDR1 and CDR2: SGHRS, YFSETQ. Trimming removed 4 bases at V and 4 bases at J, with 8 bases between. CDR3 region: CASSPKYNEKLFF. The DNA of the CDR3 is TGCGCCAGCAGCCCCAAATATAATGAAAAACTGTTTTTT.

DNA for the CDR3: TGCGCCAGCAGCCAAGAGCTACAGACTACTGAAGCTTTCTTT. It is translated as CASSQELQTTEAFF. This chain connects TRBV4-3 to TRBJ1-1; D not resolved. Per germline, CDR1 LGHNA and CDR2 YSLEER. The CDR3 runs 14 residues. Trimming pared 0 bases from V and 5 bases from J, leaving 10 bases between.

The chain carries TRBV4-2 and TRBJ1-2; tentative D call: TRBD1 (5 bases). Germline CDR1 LGHNA, CDR2 YNFKEQ. The CDR3 is made up of 15 amino acids. Trimming pared 1 base from V and 5 bases from J, leaving 14 bases between. The CDR3 DNA reads TGTGCCAGCAGCCAAGGGGAGGGGTATTCGTATGGCTACACCTTC. The encoded protein is CASSQGEGYSYGYTF.

The CDR3 region is CASTRGSSYNEQFF. The CDR3 nucleotides read TGTGCCAGCACGCGGGGAAGCTCCTACAATGAGCAGTTCTTC. This rearrangement joins TRBV6-5 to TRBJ2-1, with a tentative D call TRBD2 (6 bases). Per the germline V gene, CDR1 is MNHEY and CDR2 is SVGAGI. V was cut by 7 bases and J by 0 bases, with 10 bases left in between. The CDR3 loop spans 14 amino acids.

This clone has only one observation. The same CDR3 is also encoded by other DNA sequences in this sample. The chain links TRBV3-1 (or the pseudogene TRBV3-2) to TRBJ1-1; D remains unclear. Germline loops: CDR1 LGHDT, CDR2 YNNKEL (reference sequence). This CDR3 contains 12 residues. V shed 1 base and J shed 5 bases, with 5 bases lying between them. For the CDR3, the DNA is TGTGCCAGCAGCCAAGCAGGAACTGAAGCTTTCTTT. Protein: CASSQAGTEAFF.

The J gene is TRBJ1-5, the V gene TRBV11-2; 9 bases fit TRBD1. Germline V CDR1 and CDR2: SGHAT, FQNNGV. The length of the CDR3 is 16 residues. Trimming at V came to 5 bases and at J to 4 bases, leaving 9 bases not matched to a gene. Written as DNA, the CDR3 is TGTGCCAGCAGCCCAGGACAGGGGAGATTTAATCAGCCCCAGCATTTT. This encodes CASSPGQGRFNQPQHF.

The chain combines TRBV6-6 with TRBJ2-7; a possible D gene is TRBD1 (5 bases). Germline lookup yields CDR1 MNHNY and CDR2 SVGAGI (reference sequence). The V gene lost 5 bases and the J gene lost 6 bases, with 20 bases spanning the gap. CDR3 length: 15 amino acids. The CDR3 DNA follows: TGTGCCAGCAGTGAGTCACAGGTTCCGGGTGGCGAGCAGTACTTC. Translation: CASSESQVPGGEQYF.

This chain connects TRBV19 to TRBJ1-2; 8 bases are shared with TRBD1. Germline V gives CDR1 LNHDA, CDR2 SQIVND (reference sequence). V shed 5 bases and J 8 bases; nucleotides not matched to a gene: 10. This CDR3 region has 14 residues. The CDR3 bases are TGTGCCAGTAGTTACGGGACAGGCTTTGGGGGCTACACCTTC. Amino acid sequence: CASSYGTGFGGYTF.